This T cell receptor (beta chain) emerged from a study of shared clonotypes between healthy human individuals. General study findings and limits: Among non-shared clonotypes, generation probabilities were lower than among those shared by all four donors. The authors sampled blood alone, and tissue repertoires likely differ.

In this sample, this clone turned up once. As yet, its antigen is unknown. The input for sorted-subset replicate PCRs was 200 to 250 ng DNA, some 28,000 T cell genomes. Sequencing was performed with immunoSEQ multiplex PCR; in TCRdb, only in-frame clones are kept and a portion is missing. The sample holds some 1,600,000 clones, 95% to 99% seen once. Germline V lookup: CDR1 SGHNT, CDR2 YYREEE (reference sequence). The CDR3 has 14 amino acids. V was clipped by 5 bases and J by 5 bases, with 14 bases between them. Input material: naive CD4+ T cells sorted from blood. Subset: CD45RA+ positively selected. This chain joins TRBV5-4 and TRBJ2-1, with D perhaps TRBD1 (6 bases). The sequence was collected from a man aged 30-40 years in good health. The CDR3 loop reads CASSSPGTNNEQFF. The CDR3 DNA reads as TGTGCCAGCAGTAGTCCCGGGACAAACAATGAGCAGTTCTTC.